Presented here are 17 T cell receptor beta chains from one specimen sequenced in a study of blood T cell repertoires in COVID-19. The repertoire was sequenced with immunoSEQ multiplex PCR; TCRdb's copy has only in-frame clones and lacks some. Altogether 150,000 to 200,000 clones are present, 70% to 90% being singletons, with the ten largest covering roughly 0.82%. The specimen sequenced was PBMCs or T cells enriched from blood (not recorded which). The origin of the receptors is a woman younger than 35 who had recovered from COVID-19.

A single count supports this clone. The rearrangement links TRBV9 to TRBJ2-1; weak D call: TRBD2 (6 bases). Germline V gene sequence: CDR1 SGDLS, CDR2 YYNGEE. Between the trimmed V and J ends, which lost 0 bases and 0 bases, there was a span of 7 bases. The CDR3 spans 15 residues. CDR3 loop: CASSVAGDSYNEQFF. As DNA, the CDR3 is TGTGCCAGCAGCGTAGCGGGAGACTCCTACAATGAGCAGTTCTTC.

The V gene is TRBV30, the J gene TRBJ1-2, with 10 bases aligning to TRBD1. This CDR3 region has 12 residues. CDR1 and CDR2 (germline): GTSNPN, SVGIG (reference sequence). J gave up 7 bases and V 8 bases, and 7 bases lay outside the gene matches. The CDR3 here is CATGTGVTGYTF. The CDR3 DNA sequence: TGTGCCACCGGGACAGGGGTTACTGGCTACACCTTC.

This CDR3 is CASSLSRLYQETQYF. CDR3 DNA sequence: TGTGCCAGCAGCTTAAGCCGGTTGTACCAAGAGACCCAGTACTTC. V and J are TRBV7-9 and TRBJ2-5, with unresolved D. The germline V and J ends were trimmed by 2 bases and 0 bases, with 10 bases remaining between them. The CDR3 covers 15 residues. Looked up from germline, CDR1 is SEHNR and CDR2 is FQNEAQ (reference sequence).

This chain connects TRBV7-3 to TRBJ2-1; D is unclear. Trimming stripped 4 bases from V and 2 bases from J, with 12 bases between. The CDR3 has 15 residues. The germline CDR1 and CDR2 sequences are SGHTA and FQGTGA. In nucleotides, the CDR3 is TGTGCCAGCAGCTCAGACTTGCCTCCCTACAATGAGCAGTTCTTC. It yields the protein CASSSDLPPYNEQFF.

The CDR3 DNA reads as TGCGCCAGCAGCTTGAAGCTAGCGGACAATGAGCAGTTCTTC. It specifies CASSLKLADNEQFF. The chain has TRBV5-1 and TRBJ2-1; 7 nucleotides match TRBD2. The CDR3 runs 14 residues. Trimming removed 1 base from V and 5 bases from J; junction bases left unmatched: 3. Germline values: CDR1 SGHRS, CDR2 YFSETQ.

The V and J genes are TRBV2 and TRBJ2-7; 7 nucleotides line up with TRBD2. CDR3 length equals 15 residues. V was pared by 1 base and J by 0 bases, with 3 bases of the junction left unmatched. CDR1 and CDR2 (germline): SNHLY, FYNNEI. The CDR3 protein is CASSEELASSYEQYF. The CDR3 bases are TGTGCCAGCAGTGAAGAACTAGCGAGCTCCTACGAGCAGTACTTC. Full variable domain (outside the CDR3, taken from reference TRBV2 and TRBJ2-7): EPEVTQTPSHQVTQMGQEVILRCVPISNHLYFYWYRQILGQKVEFLVSFYNNEISEKSEIFDDQFSVERPDGSNFTLKIRSTKLEDSAMYFCASSEELASSYEQYFGPGTRLTVT.

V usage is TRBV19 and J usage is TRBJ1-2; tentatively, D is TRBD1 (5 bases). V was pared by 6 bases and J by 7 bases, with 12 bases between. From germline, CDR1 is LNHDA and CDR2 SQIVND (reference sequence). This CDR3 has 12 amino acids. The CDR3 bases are TGTGCCAGTAGAGACAGTATGGGTGGCTACACCTTC. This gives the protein CASRDSMGGYTF.

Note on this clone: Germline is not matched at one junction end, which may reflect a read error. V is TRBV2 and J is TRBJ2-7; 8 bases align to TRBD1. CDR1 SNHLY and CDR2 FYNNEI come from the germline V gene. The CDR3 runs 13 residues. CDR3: CASSVEDRVGANF. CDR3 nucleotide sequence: TGTGCCAGCAGTGTCGAGGACAGGGTCGGGGCGAACTTC.

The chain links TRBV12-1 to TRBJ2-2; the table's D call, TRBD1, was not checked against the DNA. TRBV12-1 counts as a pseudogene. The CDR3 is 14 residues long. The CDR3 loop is CASSCGTATGELFF. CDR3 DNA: TGTGCCAGCAGCTGCGGGACAGCCACCGGGGAGCTGTTTTTT.

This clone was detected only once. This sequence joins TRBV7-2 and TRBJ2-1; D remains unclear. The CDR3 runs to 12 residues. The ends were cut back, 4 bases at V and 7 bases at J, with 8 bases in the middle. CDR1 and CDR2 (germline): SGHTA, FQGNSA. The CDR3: CASSSRWNEQFF. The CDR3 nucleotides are TGTGCCAGCAGCTCCCGGTGGAATGAGCAGTTCTTC.

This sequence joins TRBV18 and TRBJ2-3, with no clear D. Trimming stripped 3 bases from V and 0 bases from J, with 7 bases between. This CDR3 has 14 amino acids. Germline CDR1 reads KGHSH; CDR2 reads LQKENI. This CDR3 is CASSPTASTDTQYF. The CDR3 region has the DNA TGTGCCAGCTCACCGACTGCCAGCACAGATACGCAGTATTTT.

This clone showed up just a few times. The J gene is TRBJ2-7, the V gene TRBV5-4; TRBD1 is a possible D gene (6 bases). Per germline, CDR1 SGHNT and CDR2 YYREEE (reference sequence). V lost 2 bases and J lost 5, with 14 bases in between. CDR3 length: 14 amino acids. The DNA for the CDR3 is TGTGCCAGCAGCTTCCGGACAGCCTGGGACGAGCAGTACTTC. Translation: CASSFRTAWDEQYF.

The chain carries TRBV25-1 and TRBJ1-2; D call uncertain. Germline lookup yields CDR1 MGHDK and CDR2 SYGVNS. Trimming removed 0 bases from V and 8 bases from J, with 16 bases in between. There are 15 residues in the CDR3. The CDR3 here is CASSEYGSGNLGYTF. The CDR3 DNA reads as TGTGCCAGCAGTGAATATGGTTCGGGGAACCTCGGCTACACCTTC.

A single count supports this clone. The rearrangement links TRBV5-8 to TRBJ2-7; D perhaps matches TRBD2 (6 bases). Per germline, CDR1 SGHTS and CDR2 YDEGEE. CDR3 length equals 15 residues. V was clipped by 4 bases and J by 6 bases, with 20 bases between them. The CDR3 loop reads CASSHQRVGGPEQYF. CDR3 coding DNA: TGTGCCAGCAGCCACCAGCGAGTGGGAGGTCCCGAGCAGTACTTC.

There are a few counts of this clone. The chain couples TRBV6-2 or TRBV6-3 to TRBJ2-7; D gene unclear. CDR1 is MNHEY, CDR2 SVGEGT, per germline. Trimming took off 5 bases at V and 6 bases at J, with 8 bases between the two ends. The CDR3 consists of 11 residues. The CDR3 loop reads CASSLFPEQYF. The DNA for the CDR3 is TGTGCCAGCAGTCTCTTTCCCGAGCAGTACTTC.

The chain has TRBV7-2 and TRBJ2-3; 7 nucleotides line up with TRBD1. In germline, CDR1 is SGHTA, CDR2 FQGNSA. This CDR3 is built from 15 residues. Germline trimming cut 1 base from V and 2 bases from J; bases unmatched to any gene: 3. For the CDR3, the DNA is TGTGCCAGCAGCTTAGGAGGGGGCGACACAGATACGCAGTATTTT. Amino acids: CASSLGGGDTDTQYF. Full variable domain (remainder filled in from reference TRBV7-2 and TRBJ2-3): GAGVSQSPSNKVTEKGKDVELRCDPISGHTALYWYRQSLGQGLEFLIYFQGNSAPDKSGLPSDRFSAERTGGSVSTLTIQRTQQEDSAVYLCASSLGGGDTDTQYFGPGTRLTVL.

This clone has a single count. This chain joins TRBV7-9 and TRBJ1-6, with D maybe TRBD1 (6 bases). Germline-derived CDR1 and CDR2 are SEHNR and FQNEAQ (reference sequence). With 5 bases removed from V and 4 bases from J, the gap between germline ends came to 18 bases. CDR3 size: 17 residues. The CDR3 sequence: CASSLPGGGAYNSPLHF. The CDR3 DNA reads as TGTGCCAGCAGCCTCCCCGGTGGGGGGGCTTATAATTCACCCCTCCACTTT. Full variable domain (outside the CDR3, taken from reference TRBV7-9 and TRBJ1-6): DTGVSQNPRHKITKRGQNVTFRCDPISEHNRLYWYRQTLGQGPEFLTYFQNEAQLEKSRLLSDRFSAERPKGSFSTLEIQRTEQGDSAMYLCASSLPGGGAYNSPLHFGNGTRLTVT.